This T cell receptor (beta chain) comes out of a study of cytomegalovirus exposure and HLA in healthy donors. Unrecorded immune exposures were likely, despite nominal health at sampling. CDR1 MNHEY and CDR2 SMNVEV come from the germline V gene (reference sequence). The CDR3 is made up of 16 amino acids. Unmatched junction bases numbered 8, after V lost 6 bases and J lost 4 bases. The primer mix had 60 Vbeta and 13 Jbeta primers. The table came from immunoSEQ multiplex PCR; TCRdb's copy has only in-frame clones and leaves some out. Of around 150,000 clones in the sample, approximately 83% were seen once.

This clonotype was sampled from a male donor in good health and CMV-seronegative. The specimen was PBMCs. The chain joins TRBV27 to TRBJ2-2, with 10 bases that match TRBD2. CDR3 bases: TGTGCCAGCAGGTCTTACCTAGCGGGAGTCACCGGGGAGCTGTTTTTT. Protein sequence: CASRSYLAGVTGELFF.